This T cell receptor (beta chain) was documented in a study of metastatic and nonmetastatic thyroid tumors. Looking at the study overall: Across blood and tumor or nodule tissue, repertoires from malignant and benign thyroid patients were compared with one another.

A few counts support this clone. From germline, CDR1 is MNHNS and CDR2 SASEGT. The CDR3 covers 15 residues. Trimming took 1 base from V and 0 from J; bases not matched to a gene: 0. Not a single patient had been given any form of treatment at any point before undergoing thyroid surgery. TCRdb re-called the PCR reads via MiXCR. This table holds under 50,000 clones, 22% found once. The sequencing sample was made of blood. This receptor was taken from a male donor with papillary thyroid cancer or a benign thyroid nodule (not recorded which). Some clones in this sample may be carry-over from other donors' samples. The V and J genes are TRBV6-1 and TRBJ2-7; the match to TRBD1 covers 10 bases. The CDR3, as DNA: TGTGCCAGCAGTGAAGGGACAGGGGGCTCCTACGAGCAGTACGTC. The encoded protein is CASSEGTGGSYEQYV.